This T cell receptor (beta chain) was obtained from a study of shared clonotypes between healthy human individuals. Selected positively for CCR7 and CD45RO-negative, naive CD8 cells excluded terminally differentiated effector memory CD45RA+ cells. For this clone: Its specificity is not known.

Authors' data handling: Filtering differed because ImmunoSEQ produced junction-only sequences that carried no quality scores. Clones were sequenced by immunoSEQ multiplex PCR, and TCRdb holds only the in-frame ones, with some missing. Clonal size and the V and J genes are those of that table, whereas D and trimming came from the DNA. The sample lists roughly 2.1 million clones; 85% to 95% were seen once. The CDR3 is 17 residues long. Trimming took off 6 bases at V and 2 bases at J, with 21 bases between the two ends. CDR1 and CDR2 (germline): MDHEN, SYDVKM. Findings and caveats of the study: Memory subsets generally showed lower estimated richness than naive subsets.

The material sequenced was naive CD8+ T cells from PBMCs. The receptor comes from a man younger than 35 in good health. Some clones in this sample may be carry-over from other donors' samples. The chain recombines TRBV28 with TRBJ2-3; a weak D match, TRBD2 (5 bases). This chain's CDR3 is CASSPPGLRMPTDTQYF. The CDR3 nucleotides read TGTGCCAGCAGCCCCCCCGGACTCCGAATGCCCACAGATACGCAGTATTTT.